The 13 T cell receptor beta chains given below trace back to one sample, sequenced in a study of molecular identifiers for immune sequencing clone quantification. TCRdb analysed the PCR reads with MiXCR anew, one entry per CDR3 protein. The table records under 800,000 distinct CDR3 sequences, about 25% of them present only once. Sequenced sample: naive CD8+ T cells from blood, with Jurkat cell RNA spiked in. The subset was: FACS-sorted CD8+CD4-CCR7+CD45RA+ naive T cells. All receptors derive from a human donor in good health. Some libraries in this study had Jurkat cell RNA spiked in.

This clonotype was recorded many times. J is TRBJ2-7 and V is TRBV27; D is perhaps TRBD2 (6 bases). V was pared by 10 bases and J by 1 base, with 17 bases between. CDR1 and CDR2 (germline): MNHEY, SMNVEV (reference sequence). This CDR3 contains 14 residues. In nucleotides, the CDR3 is TGTGCCACGAAGACGGCGAGCGGGTCCTACGAGCAGTACTTC. This translates into CATKTASGSYEQYF.

This clonotype was seen at least ten times. The J gene is TRBJ2-7, the V gene TRBV5-4; TRBD1 matches 8 bases. This CDR3 contains 14 residues. Trimming at V came to 3 bases and at J to 2 bases, leaving 4 bases not matched to a gene. CDR1 is SGHNT, CDR2 YYREEE, per germline (reference sequence). CDR3 sequence: CASSSGQEPYEQYF. The CDR3 DNA follows: TGTGCCAGCAGCTCGGGACAGGAGCCCTACGAGCAGTACTTC. The entire variable domain, with the rest obtained from reference TRBV5-4 and TRBJ2-7, is as follows: ETGVTQSPTHLIKTRGQQVTLRCSSQSGHNTVSWYQQALGQGPQFIFQYYREEENGRGNFPPRFSGLQFPNYSSELNVNALELDDSALYLCASSSGQEPYEQYFGPGTRLTVT.

This clonotype has at least ten counts. CDR3 sequence (DNA): TGTGCCTGGGAGTTAGGCGAAGATACGCAGTATTTT. Encoded protein: CAWELGEDTQYF. The chain uses TRBV30 and TRBJ2-3, with unresolved D. This CDR3 is 12 amino acids long. Trimming left V 5 bases short and J 5 bases short, with 11 bases between. CDR1 and CDR2 (germline): GTSNPN, SVGIG (reference sequence).

This clonotype showed up just a few times. The V and J genes are TRBV27 and TRBJ2-7; D might be TRBD1 or TRBD2, each matching 5 bases. The germline CDR1 and CDR2 sequences are MNHEY and SMNVEV (reference sequence). The CDR3 sequence is 14 residues long. The V end was cut by 6 bases, the J end by 2 bases, with 14 bases between. The DNA for the CDR3 is TGTGCCAGCAGCCTGAATGGGGGTGCCTACGAGCAGTACTTC. Its translation is CASSLNGGAYEQYF.

About this clonotype itself: The conserved phenylalanine or tryptophan is not found at the CDR3 terminus, so this likely reflects a read error. The chain couples TRBV6-5 to TRBJ2-7; D perhaps matches TRBD2 (6 bases). The V and J ends lost 0 bases and 0 bases respectively, with 12 bases between them. This CDR3 is built from 16 residues. Germline V gene lookup returns CDR1 MNHEY and CDR2 SVGAGI. CDR3 nucleotides: TGTGCCAGCAGTTACTCGATTGGGGGGACCTCCTACGAGCAGTACTAC. This translates into CASSYSIGGTSYEQYY.

There are many counts of this clonotype. The chain employs TRBV28 and TRBJ2-4; D is perhaps TRBD2 (7 bases). Germline lookup yields CDR1 MDHEN and CDR2 SYDVKM. The CDR3 length is 17 residues. The V end lost 4 bases, the J end lost 8 bases, and 24 bases lay between the germline ends. The CDR3 DNA reads as TGTGCCAGCAGTTCACCGGGACAAATACCACGGGAGGACATTCAGTACTTC. It yields the protein CASSSPGQIPREDIQYF.

Details on this clonotype: One base away lies a much larger clone, so this may be a sequencing read error. In nucleotides, the CDR3 is TGTGCCAGCGGCTTGGGGACTAGCGGGGGACCCGAGCAGTACTTC. This sequence encodes CASGLGTSGGPEQYF. The J gene is TRBJ2-7, the V gene TRBV5-6, with 14 bases aligning to TRBD2. Germline V gene data show CDR1 as SGHDT and CDR2 as YYEEEE. The CDR3 runs 15 residues.

This clonotype has at least ten counts. The chain joins TRBV4-3 to TRBJ1-1; unclear D gene. The V and J ends lost 0 bases and 0 bases respectively, with 8 bases between them. This CDR3 comprises 15 residues. Germline V gene data show CDR1 as LGHNA and CDR2 as YSLEER. The CDR3, as DNA: TGCGCCAGCAGCCAAGAGGCGCGCATGAACACTGAAGCTTTCTTT. Translated, it gives CASSQEARMNTEAFF.

The chain carries TRBV28 and TRBJ1-6; 9 bases map to TRBD1. Germline CDR1 reads MDHEN; CDR2 reads SYDVKM. The CDR3 runs 15 residues. Trimming removed 5 bases from V and 10 bases from J; junction bases left unmatched: 9. The CDR3 loop reads CASSIGTGTGSPLHF. The CDR3 nucleotides are TGTGCCAGCAGTATTGGGACAGGGACTGGGTCACCCCTCCACTTT.

To note about this clonotype: A read error is possible here, since a much larger clone lies one base away. V gene TRBV10-3 combines with J gene TRBJ2-7; weak D call: TRBD2 (5 bases). Germline V lookup: CDR1 ENHRY, CDR2 SYGVKD. The CDR3 sequence is 13 residues long. The CDR3 protein is CAIGETQGGLEYF. As DNA, the CDR3 is TGTGCCATCGGTGAAACTCAAGGCGGGCTTGAGTACTTC.

About this clonotype: The junction departs from germline at one end; a sequencing error may be responsible. The rearrangement uses TRBV12-3 or TRBV12-4 and TRBJ2-3, with a tentative D call TRBD2 (6 bases). The CDR3 runs 14 residues. For the CDR3, the DNA is TGTGCCAGCAGTTACGGGGGTCGCACAGATACGCAGTACTTT. It encodes CASSYGGRTDTQYF.

The genes are TRBV19 and TRBJ1-1, with D perhaps TRBD1 (6 bases). The germline gives CDR1 LNHDA, CDR2 SQIVND (reference sequence). The CDR3 contains 14 residues. Between the trimmed V and J ends, which lost 7 bases and 4 bases, there was a span of 16 bases. CDR3 region: CASTPTGSSTEAFF. The CDR3 coding sequence is TGTGCCAGTACGCCTACAGGGTCGAGCACTGAAGCTTTCTTT.

On this clonotype itself: This clone may be a read error of a much larger clone one base away. This chain connects TRBV12-3 or TRBV12-4 to TRBJ2-2, with no clear D. The CDR3 is 14 amino acids. The V end lost 5 bases, the J end lost 0 bases, and 7 bases lay between the germline ends. The DNA of the CDR3 is TGTGCCAGCAGTCCCGAAGCGAACACCGGGGAGCTGTTTTTT. Translated, it gives CASSPEANTGELFF.